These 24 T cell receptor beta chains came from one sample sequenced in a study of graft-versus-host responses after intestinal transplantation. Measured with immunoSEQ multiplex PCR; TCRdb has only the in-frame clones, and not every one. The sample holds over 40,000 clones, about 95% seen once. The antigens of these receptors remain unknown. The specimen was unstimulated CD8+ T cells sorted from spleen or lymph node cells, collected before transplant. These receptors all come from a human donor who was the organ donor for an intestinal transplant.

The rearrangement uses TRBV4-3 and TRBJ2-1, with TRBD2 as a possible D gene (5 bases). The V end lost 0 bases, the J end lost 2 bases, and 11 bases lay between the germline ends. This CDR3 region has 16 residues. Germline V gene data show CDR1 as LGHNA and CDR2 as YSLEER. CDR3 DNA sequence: TGCGCCAGCAGCCAAGATCTTACTAGTACCTACAATGAGCAGTTCTTC. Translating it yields CASSQDLTSTYNEQFF.

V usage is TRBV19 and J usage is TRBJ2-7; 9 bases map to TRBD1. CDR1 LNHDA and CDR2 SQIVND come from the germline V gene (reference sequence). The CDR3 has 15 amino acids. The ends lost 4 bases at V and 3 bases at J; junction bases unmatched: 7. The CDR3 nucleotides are TGTGCCAGTAGTAAAACCGGGACAGGGAGCTACGAGCAGTACTTC. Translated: CASSKTGTGSYEQYF.

CDR3 DNA: TGTGCCAGCAGCGTCCAGGGGGGTCAGCCCCAGCATTTT. It codes for CASSVQGGQPQHF. The chain links TRBV9 to TRBJ1-5; TRBD1 agrees at 7 bases. Germline V gene data show CDR1 as SGDLS and CDR2 as YYNGEE. Germline trimming cut 2 bases from V and 6 bases from J; bases unmatched to any gene: 2. The CDR3 consists of 13 residues.

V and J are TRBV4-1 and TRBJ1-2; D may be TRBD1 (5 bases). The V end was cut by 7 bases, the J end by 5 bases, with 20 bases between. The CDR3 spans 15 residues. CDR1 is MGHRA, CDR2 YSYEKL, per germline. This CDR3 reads CASMAKRGGGYGYTF. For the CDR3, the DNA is TGCGCCAGCATGGCTAAAAGAGGCGGGGGATATGGCTACACCTTC.

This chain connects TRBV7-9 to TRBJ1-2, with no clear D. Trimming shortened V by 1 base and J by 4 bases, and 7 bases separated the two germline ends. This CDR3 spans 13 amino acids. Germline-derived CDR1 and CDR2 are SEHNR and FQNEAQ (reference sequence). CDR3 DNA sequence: TGTGCCAGCAGCTTAGGACGGCCCTATGGCTACACCTTC. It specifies CASSLGRPYGYTF.

The CDR3 is CSAAAGYEQYF. The DNA of the CDR3 is TGCAGCGCCGCAGCGGGGTACGAGCAGTACTTC. This chain links TRBV29-1 with TRBJ2-7; 7 positions agree with TRBD2. V shed 7 bases, J shed 4 bases, and the junction held 4 bases outside the gene matches. Germline CDR1 is SQVTM and CDR2 is ANQGSEA. The CDR3 covers 11 residues.

CDR3: CASKRDSGGLADTQYF. As DNA, the CDR3 is TGTGCCAGCAAAAGGGATAGCGGGGGGCTGGCAGATACGCAGTATTTT. This chain uses TRBV2 with TRBJ2-3, with 10 bases fitting TRBD2. The V segment lost 7 bases and the J segment 4 bases; nucleotides outside the gene matches: 11. This CDR3 contains 16 residues. Per germline, CDR1 SNHLY and CDR2 FYNNEI.

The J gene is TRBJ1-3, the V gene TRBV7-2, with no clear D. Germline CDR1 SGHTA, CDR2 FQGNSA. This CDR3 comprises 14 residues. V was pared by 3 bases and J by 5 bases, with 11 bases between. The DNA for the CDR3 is TGTGCCAGCAGCTTGCAGGCTGTAAGAAACACCATATATTTT. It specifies CASSLQAVRNTIYF.

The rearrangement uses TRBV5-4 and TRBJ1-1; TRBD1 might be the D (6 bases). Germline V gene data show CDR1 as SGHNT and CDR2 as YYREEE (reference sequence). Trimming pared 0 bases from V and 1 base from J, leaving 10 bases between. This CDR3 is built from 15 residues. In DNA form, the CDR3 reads TGTGCCAGCAGCTTGGCCGGGGGGCCGAACACTGAAGCTTTCTTT. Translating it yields CASSLAGGPNTEAFF.

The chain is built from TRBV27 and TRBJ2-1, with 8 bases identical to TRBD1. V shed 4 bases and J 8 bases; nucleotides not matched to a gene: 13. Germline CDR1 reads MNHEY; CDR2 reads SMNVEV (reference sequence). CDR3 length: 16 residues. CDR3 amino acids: CASSWTGLSIDDEQFF. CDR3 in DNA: TGTGCCAGCAGTTGGACAGGGCTGTCCATCGACGATGAGCAGTTCTTC.

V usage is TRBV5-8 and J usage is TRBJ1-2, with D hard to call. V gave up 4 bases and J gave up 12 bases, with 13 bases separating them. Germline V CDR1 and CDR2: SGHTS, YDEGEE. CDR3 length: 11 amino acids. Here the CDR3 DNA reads TGTGCCAGCAGCGACTTGTGGCGGGACACCTTC. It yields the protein CASSDLWRDTF. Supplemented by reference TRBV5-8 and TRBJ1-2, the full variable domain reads EAGVTQSPTHLIKTRGQQATLRCSPISGHTSVYWYQQALGLGLQFLLWYDEGEERNRGNFPPRFSGRQFPNYSSELNVNALELEDSALYLCASSDLWRDTFGSGTRLTVV.

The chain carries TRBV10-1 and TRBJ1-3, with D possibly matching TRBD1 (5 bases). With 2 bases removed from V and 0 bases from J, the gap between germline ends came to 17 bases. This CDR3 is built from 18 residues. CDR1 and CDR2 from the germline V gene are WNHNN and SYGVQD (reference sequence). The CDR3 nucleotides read TGCGCCAGCAGTGAGGCGGGCCGGGACTCAGGCTCTGGAAACACCATATATTTT. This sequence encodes CASSEAGRDSGSGNTIYF.

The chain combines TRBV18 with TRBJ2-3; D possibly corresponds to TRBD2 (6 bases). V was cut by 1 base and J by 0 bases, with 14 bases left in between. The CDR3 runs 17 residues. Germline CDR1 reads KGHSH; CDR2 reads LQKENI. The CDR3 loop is CASSPLVRGPSTDTQYF. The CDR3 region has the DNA TGTGCCAGCTCACCACTGGTGCGGGGCCCTAGCACAGATACGCAGTATTTT.

For the CDR3, the DNA is TGTGCCAGCAGTTTAGGGGGCCTCGGGGAGCTGTTTTTT. Protein: CASSLGGLGELFF. The J gene is TRBJ2-2, the V gene TRBV27, with D possibly TRBD1 on 6 matching bases. CDR1 MNHEY and CDR2 SMNVEV come from the germline V gene (reference sequence). V shed 2 bases and J shed 7 bases, with 8 bases lying between them. There are 13 residues in the CDR3.

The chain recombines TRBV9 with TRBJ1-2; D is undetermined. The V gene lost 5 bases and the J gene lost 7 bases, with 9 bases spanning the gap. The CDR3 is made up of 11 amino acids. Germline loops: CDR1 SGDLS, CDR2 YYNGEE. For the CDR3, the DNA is TGTGCCAGCAGTGCAGTCGGTGGCTACACCTTC. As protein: CASSAVGGYTF.

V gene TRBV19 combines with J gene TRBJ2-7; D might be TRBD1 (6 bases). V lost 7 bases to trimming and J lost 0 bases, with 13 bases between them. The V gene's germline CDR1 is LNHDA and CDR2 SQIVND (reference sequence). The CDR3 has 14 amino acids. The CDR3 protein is CASTPSGHSYEQYF. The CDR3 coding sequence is TGTGCCAGTACCCCTTCGGGACACTCCTACGAGCAGTACTTC.

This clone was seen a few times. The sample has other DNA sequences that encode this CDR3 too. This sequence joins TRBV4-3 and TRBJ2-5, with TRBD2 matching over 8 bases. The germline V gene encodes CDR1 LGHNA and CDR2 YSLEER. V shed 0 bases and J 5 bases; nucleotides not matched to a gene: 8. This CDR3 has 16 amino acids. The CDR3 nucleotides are TGCGCCAGCAGCCAAGATCGACGGGGGGGCGGGGAGACCCAGTACTTC. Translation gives CASSQDRRGGGETQYF.

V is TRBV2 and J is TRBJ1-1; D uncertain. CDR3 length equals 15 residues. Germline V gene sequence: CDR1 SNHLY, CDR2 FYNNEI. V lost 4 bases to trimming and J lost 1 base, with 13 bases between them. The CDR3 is CASSVRRLKNTEAFF. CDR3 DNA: TGTGCCAGCAGTGTTAGGAGGTTGAAGAACACTGAAGCTTTCTTT. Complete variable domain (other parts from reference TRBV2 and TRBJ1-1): EPEVTQTPSHQVTQMGQEVILRCVPISNHLYFYWYRQILGQKVEFLVSFYNNEISEKSEIFDDQFSVERPDGSNFTLKIRSTKLEDSAMYFCASSVRRLKNTEAFFGQGTRLTVV.

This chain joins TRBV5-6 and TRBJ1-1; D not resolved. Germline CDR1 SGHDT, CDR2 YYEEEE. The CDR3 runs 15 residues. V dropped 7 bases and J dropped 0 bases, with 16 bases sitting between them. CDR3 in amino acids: CASANWQLMNTEAFF. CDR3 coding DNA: TGTGCCAGCGCAAATTGGCAGTTAATGAACACTGAAGCTTTCTTT.

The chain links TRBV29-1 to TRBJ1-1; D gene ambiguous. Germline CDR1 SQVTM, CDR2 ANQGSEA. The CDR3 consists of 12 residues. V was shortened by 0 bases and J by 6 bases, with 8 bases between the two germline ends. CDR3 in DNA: TGCAGCGTTGAAGATCTTCAACCTGAAGCTTTCTTT. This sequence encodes CSVEDLQPEAFF.

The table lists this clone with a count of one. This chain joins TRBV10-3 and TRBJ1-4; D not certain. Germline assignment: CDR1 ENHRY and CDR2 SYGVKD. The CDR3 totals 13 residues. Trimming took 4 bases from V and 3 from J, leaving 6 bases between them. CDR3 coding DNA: TGTGCCATCAGTGTAGACGCTAATGAAAAACTGTTTTTT. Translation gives CAISVDANEKLFF.

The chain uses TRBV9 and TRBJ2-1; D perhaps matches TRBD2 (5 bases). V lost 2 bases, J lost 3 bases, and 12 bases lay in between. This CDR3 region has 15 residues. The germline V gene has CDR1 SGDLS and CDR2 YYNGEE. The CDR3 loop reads CASSVTSNFYNEQFF. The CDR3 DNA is TGTGCCAGCAGCGTTACTAGTAACTTCTACAATGAGCAGTTCTTC. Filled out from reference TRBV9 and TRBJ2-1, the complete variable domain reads DSGVTQTPKHLITATGQRVTLRCSPRSGDLSVYWYQQSLDQGLQFLIQYYNGEERAKGNILERFSAQQFPDLHSELNLSSLELGDSALYFCASSVTSNFYNEQFFGPGTRLTVL.

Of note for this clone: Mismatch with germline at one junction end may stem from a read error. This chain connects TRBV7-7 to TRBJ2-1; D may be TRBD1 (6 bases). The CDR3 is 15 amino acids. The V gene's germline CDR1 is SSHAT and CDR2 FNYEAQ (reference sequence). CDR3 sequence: CASSPAETGTNEQFF. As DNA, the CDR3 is TGTGCTAGCAGCCCGGCGGAGACAGGAACCAATGAGCAGTTCTTC.

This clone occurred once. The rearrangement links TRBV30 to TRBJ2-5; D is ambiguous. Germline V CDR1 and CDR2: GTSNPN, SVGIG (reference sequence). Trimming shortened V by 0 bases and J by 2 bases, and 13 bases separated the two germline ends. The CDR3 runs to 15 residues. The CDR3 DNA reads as TGTGCCTGGAGTGTTGGCAGCGCCACTCAAGAGACCCAGTACTTC. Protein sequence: CAWSVGSATQETQYF.